Below, 7 T cell receptor beta chains from the same sample are listed, as sequenced in a study of technical replicates of blood from several donors. Only in-frame clones appear in the TCRdb table, and some are missing; sequencing was by immunoSEQ multiplex PCR. The data hold more than 65,000 clones, with approximately 97% observed a single time. Sequencing input: T cells isolated from PBMCs. These receptors all stem from a human donor in good health.

V is TRBV7-9 and J is TRBJ2-7; 7 bases are a match to TRBD1. The trim removed 3 bases at V and 7 bases at J, leaving 6 bases unmatched. The CDR3 has 13 amino acids. Looked up from germline, CDR1 is SEHNR and CDR2 is FQNEAQ (reference sequence). In nucleotides, the CDR3 is TGTGCCAGCAGCTTCATCGGACAGGCGGAGCAGTACTTC. Encoded protein: CASSFIGQAEQYF.

The chain couples TRBV2 to TRBJ2-2; a weak D match, TRBD1 (6 bases). CDR1 and CDR2 (germline): SNHLY, FYNNEI. This CDR3 spans 16 amino acids. V was shortened by 6 bases and J by 3 bases, with 17 bases between the two germline ends. The CDR3 here is CASRSTGIRDTGELFF. The CDR3 DNA sequence: TGTGCCAGCAGATCTACAGGGATTCGGGACACCGGGGAGCTGTTTTTT.

V usage is TRBV7-2 and J usage is TRBJ2-3; D gene uncertain. Per germline, CDR1 SGHTA and CDR2 FQGNSA. Trimming left V 1 base short and J 2 bases short, with 10 bases between. CDR3 length: 15 residues. The CDR3 protein is CASSLGRINTDTQYF. The CDR3 region has the DNA TGTGCCAGCAGCTTAGGGAGAATTAACACAGATACGCAGTATTTT.

The chain recombines TRBV5-6 with TRBJ1-2, with TRBD1 matching over 8 bases. The CDR3 is 14 residues long. V gave up 0 bases and J gave up 4 bases; unmatched junction bases: 2. CDR1 and CDR2 from the germline V gene are SGHDT and YYEEEE. CDR3 region: CASSLAGGGYGYTF. CDR3 coding DNA: TGTGCCAGCAGCTTGGCAGGGGGCGGCTATGGCTACACCTTC.

The rearrangement joins TRBV7-6 to TRBJ2-5, with D uncertain. Germline V gene lookup returns CDR1 SGHVS and CDR2 FNYEAQ. The CDR3 consists of 14 residues. Trimming removed 1 base from V and 3 bases from J, with 9 bases in between. CDR3 sequence: CASSLGGNEETQYF. As DNA, the CDR3 is TGTGCCAGCAGCTTAGGCGGTAACGAAGAGACCCAGTACTTC.

This clone was seen once. The chain links TRBV6-5 to TRBJ2-7, with 9 nucleotides matching TRBD2. J was trimmed by 9 bases and V by 6 bases; bases with no gene match: 15. Germline V gene data show CDR1 as MNHEY and CDR2 as SVGAGI. This CDR3 is 15 amino acids long. DNA for the CDR3: TGTGCCAGCAGCACAAAGCGGGAGGAGCCAAGAGGGCAGTACTTC. Its translation is CASSTKREEPRGQYF.

This chain links TRBV2 with TRBJ2-1; 7 bases match TRBD2. Germline CDR1 is SNHLY and CDR2 is FYNNEI. The CDR3 has 13 residues. V trimming: 10 bases; J trimming: 13 bases; junction bases outside the gene matches: 16. CDR3 coding DNA: TGTGCCACCTTTAGCGGGCAGACCTACAATCAGTTCTTC. Amino acid sequence: CATFSGQTYNQFF.